The T cell receptor (beta chain) described here comes from a study of blood T cell repertoires in COVID-19. Seattle patient enrollment occurred during active infection, with longitudinal follow-up thereafter. Repertoires were generated with immunoSEQ multiplex PCR, while TCRdb's copy carries only in-frame clones and drops some. The sample consists of 130,000 or so clones, roughly 77% of them appearing once. Germline V CDR1 and CDR2: SGHRS, YFSETQ. V lost 5 bases and J lost 5; bases outside the gene matches: 14. This CDR3 region has 16 residues. This clonotype originated in a woman in her seventies with COVID-19, enrolled during active disease. This chain connects TRBV5-1 to TRBJ2-3, with TRBD2 matching 7 bases. Sequencing was carried out using peripheral blood. CDR3 loop: CASSTTGTTFLDTQYF. The CDR3 region has the DNA TGCGCCAGCAGTACAACCGGGACTACTTTTCTAGATACGCAGTATTTT.